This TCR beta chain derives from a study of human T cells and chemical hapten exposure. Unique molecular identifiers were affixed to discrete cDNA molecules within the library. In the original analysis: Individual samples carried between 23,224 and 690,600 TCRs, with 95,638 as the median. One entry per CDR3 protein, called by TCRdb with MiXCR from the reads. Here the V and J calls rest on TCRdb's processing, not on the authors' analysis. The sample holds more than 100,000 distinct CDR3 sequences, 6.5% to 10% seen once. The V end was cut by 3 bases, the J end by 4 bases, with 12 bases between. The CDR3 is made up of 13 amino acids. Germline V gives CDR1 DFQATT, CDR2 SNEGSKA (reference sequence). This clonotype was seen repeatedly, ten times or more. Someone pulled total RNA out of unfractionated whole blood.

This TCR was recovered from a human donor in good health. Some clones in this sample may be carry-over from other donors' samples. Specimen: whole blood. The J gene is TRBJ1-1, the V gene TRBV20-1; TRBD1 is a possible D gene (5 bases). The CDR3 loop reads CSASPGLVTEAFF. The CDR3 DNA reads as TGCAGTGCTAGCCCAGGGCTCGTCACTGAAGCTTTCTTT.